The present T cell receptor (beta chain) was sequenced within a study of blood T cells in healthy people across ages. Looked up from germline, CDR1 is SGDLS and CDR2 is YYNGEE. V gave up 4 bases and J gave up 5 bases, with 7 bases separating them. This CDR3 contains 11 residues. This clonotype came up a few times. Its cognate antigen is unknown. This clone may be a read error of a much larger clone one base away. Notes on the study in general: Long-lived and aged donors differed, with more naive CD4+ cells and higher diversity in the long-lived. Unknown CMV status may confound age-related changes in expanded clones.

Through a sample-barcoded 5' primer and a J-beta primer mix, a second PCR was run for roughly 6 to 12 cycles. Sequencing recovered at least 3 million CDR3-containing paired-end reads from each sample. TCRdb analysed the 5' RACE reads with MiXCR anew, one entry per CDR3 protein. Here the sample spans 1.4 million or so distinct CDR3 sequences, roughly 43% being singletons. This rearrangement joins TRBV9 to TRBJ2-7; D remains ambiguous. The TCR sequence derives from a woman aged 18 to 35 in good health. The sequencing sample was made of blood. CDR3 nucleotide sequence: TGTGCCAGCAGCCATTCCCACGAGCAGTACTTC. Its translation is CASSHSHEQYF. The full variable domain, rest sourced from reference TRBV9 and TRBJ2-7, is DSGVTQTPKHLITATGQRVTLRCSPRSGDLSVYWYQQSLDQGLQFLIQYYNGEERAKGNILERFSAQQFPDLHSELNLSSLELGDSALYFCASSHSHEQYFGPGTRLTVT.